Shown below are 2 T cell receptor beta chains from a single sample sequenced in a study of shared clonotypes between healthy human individuals. Clones were sequenced by immunoSEQ multiplex PCR, and TCRdb holds only the in-frame ones, with some missing. The sample shows under 700,000 clones, 85% to 95% of them seen only once. CD45RO-negative, CCR7-positively selected cells formed the naive CD8 fraction, excluding terminally differentiated effector memory CD45RA+ cells. Sequencing was performed on naive CD8+ T cells sorted from blood. Receptor source: a woman aged 30 to 39 in good health.

The chain couples TRBV30 to TRBJ2-7, with TRBD1 matching over 7 bases. The length of the CDR3 is 15 residues. V trimming: 3 bases; J trimming: 2 bases; junction bases outside the gene matches: 10. Per the germline V gene, CDR1 is GTSNPN and CDR2 is SVGIG (reference sequence). As DNA, the CDR3 is TGTGCCTGGAGACAAGACAGGGAACCTACCTACGAGCAGTACTTC. Encoded protein: CAWRQDREPTYEQYF.

This chain joins TRBV10-1 and TRBJ1-1; D is uncertain. CDR1 and CDR2 (germline): WNHNN, SYGVQD (reference sequence). The CDR3 extends over 12 amino acids. V lost 3 bases to trimming and J lost 7 bases, with 9 bases between them. The CDR3 reads CASSDSPGEAFF. The CDR3 nucleotides read TGCGCCAGCAGTGACTCGCCGGGTGAAGCTTTCTTT.